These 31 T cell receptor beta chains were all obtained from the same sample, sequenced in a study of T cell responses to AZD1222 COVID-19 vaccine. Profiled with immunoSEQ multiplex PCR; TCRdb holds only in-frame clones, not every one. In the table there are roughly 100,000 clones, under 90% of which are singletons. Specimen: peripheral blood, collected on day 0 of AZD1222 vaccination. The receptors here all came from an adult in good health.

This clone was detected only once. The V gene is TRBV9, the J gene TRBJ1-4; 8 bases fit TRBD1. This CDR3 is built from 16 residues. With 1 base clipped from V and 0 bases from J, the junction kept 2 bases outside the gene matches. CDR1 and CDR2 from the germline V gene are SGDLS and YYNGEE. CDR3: CASSVMDRATNEKLFF. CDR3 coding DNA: TGTGCCAGCAGCGTAATGGACAGGGCAACTAATGAAAAACTGTTTTTT.

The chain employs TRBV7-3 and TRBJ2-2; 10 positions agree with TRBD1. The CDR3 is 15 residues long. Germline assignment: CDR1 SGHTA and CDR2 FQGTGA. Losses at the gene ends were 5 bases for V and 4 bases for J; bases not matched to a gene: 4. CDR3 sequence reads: CASSPTGGGTGELFF. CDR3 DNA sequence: TGTGCCAGCAGCCCGACAGGGGGCGGCACCGGGGAGCTGTTTTTT.

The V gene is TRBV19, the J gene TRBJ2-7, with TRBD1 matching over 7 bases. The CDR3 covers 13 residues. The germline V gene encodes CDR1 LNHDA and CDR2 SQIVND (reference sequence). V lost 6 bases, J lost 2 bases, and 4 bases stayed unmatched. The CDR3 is CASRGDRAYEQYF. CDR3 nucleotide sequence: TGTGCCAGTAGGGGCGACAGGGCCTACGAGCAGTACTTC.

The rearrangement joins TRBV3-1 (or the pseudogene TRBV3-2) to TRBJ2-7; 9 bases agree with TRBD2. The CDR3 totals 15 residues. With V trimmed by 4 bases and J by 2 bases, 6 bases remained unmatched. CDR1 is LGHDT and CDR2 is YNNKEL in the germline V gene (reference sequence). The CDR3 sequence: CASSLYSGSPYEQYF. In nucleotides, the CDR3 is TGTGCCAGCAGCCTATATAGCGGGAGTCCCTACGAGCAGTACTTC.

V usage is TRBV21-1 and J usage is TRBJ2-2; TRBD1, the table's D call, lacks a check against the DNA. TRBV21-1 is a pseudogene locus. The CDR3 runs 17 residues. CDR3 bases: TGTGCCATCGTCAAAATTCCGGGACAGACGAACACCGGGGAGCTGTTTTTT. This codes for CAIVKIPGQTNTGELFF.

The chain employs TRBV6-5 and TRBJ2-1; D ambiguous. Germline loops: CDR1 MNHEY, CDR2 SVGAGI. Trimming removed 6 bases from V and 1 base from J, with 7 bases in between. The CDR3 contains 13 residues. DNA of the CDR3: TGTGCCAGCAGCGTGTTGTCCTACAATGAGCAGTTCTTC. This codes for CASSVLSYNEQFF.

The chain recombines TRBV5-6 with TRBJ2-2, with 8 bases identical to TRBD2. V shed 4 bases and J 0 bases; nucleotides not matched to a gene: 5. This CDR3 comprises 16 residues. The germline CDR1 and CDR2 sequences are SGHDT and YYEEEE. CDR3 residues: CASSLPLAANTGELFF. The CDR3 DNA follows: TGTGCCAGCAGCCTACCACTAGCGGCGAACACCGGGGAGCTGTTTTTT.

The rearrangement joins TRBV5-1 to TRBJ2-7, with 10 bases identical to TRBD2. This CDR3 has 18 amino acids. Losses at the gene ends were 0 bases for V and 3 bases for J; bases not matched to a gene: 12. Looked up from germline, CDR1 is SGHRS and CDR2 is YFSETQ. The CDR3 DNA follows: TGCGCCAGCAGCTTGGGTAGCGGGAGGCCCCCAGTGGGCTACGAGCAGTACTTC. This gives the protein CASSLGSGRPPVGYEQYF. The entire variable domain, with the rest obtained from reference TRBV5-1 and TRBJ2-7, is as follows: KAGVTQTPRYLIKTRGQQVTLSCSPISGHRSVSWYQQTPGQGLQFLFEYFSETQRNKGNFPGRFSGRQFSNSRSEMNVSTLELGDSALYLCASSLGSGRPPVGYEQYFGPGTRLTVT.

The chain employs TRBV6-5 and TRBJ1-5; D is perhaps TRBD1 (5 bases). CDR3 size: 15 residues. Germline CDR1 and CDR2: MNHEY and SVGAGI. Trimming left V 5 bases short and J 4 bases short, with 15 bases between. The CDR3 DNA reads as TGTGCCAGCAGTCCAAAAGACAGTTCTAATCAGCCCCAGCATTTT. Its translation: CASSPKDSSNQPQHF.

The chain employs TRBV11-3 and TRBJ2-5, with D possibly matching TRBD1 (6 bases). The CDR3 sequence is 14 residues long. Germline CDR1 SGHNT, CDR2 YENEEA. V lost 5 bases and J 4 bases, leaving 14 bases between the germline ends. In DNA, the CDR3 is TGTGCCAGCAGCCAGGGACATATCTTAGAGACCCAGTACTTC. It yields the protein CASSQGHILETQYF.

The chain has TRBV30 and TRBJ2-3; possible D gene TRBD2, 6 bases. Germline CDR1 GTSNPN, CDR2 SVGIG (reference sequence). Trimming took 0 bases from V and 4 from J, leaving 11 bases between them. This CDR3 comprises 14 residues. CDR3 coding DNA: TGTGCCTGGAGTGTTGGAGGGCAGGCAGATACGCAGTATTTT. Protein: CAWSVGGQADTQYF.

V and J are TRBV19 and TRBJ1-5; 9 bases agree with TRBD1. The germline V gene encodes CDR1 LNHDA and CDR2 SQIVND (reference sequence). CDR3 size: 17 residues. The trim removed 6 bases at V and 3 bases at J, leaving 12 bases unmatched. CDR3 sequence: CASSRTGTGWDNQPQHF. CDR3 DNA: TGTGCCAGTAGCCGAACCGGGACAGGGTGGGACAATCAGCCCCAGCATTTT.

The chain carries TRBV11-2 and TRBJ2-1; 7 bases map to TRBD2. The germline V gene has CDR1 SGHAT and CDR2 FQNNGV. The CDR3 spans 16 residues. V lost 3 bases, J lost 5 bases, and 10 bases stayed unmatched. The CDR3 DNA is TGTGCCAGCAGCTTTACGACTAGCCCCCTTCACAATGAGCAGTTCTTC. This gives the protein CASSFTTSPLHNEQFF.

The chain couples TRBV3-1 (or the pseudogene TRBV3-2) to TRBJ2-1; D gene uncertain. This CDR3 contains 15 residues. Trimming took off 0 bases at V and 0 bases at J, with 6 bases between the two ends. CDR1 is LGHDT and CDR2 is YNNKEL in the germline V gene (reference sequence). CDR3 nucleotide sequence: TGTGCCAGCAGCCAAGATTTGGCCTCCTACAATGAGCAGTTCTTC. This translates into CASSQDLASYNEQFF.

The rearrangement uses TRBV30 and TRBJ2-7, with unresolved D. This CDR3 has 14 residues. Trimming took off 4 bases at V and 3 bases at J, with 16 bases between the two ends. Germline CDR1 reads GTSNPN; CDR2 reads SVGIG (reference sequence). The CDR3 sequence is CAWTARSASYEQYF. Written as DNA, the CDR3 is TGTGCCTGGACGGCTCGGTCGGCCAGCTACGAGCAGTACTTC.

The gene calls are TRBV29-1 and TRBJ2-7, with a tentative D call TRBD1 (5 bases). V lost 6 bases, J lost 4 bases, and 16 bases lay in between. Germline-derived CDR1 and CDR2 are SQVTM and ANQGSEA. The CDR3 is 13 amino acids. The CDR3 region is CSVEKGRGYEQYF. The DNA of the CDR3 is TGCAGCGTGGAGAAGGGGCGCGGATACGAGCAGTACTTC.

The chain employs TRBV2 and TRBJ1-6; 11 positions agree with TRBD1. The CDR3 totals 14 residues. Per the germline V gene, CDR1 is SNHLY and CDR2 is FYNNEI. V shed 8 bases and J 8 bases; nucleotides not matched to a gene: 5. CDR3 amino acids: CASSSGQGDSPLHF. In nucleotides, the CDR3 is TGTGCCAGCTCATCGGGACAGGGGGATTCACCCCTCCACTTT.

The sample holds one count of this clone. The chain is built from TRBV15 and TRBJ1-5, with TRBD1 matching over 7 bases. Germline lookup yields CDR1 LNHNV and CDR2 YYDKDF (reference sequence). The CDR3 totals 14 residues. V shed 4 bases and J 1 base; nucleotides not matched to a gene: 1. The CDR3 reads CATSTGQSNQPQHF. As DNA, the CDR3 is TGTGCCACCAGCACGGGACAGAGCAATCAGCCCCAGCATTTT.

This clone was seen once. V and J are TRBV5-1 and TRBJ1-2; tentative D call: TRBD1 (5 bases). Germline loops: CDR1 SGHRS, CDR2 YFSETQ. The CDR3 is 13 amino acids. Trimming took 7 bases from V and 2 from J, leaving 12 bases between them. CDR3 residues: CASQGRPNYGYTF. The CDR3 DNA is TGCGCCAGCCAGGGCAGGCCCAACTATGGCTACACCTTC.

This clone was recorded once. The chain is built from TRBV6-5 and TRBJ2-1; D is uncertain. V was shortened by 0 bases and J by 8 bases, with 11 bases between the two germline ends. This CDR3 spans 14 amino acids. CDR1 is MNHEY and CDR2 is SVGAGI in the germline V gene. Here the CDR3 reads CASSYSNPGDEQFF. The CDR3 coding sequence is TGTGCCAGCAGTTACTCCAACCCGGGCGATGAGCAGTTCTTC.

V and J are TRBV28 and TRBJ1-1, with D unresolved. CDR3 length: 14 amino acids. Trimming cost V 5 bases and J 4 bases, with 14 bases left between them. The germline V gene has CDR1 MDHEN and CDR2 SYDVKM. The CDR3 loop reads CASSPPSMGTEAFF. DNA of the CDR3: TGTGCCAGCAGTCCACCCTCTATGGGCACTGAAGCTTTCTTT.

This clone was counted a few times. The CDR3, as DNA: TGTGCCAGCAGCCCCCTGCGAGAGACCCAGTACTTC. Translating it yields CASSPLRETQYF. The gene calls are TRBV3-1 (or the pseudogene TRBV3-2) and TRBJ2-5; D not resolved. Trimming took off 4 bases at V and 4 bases at J, with 7 bases between the two ends. This CDR3 has 12 amino acids. In germline, CDR1 is LGHDT, CDR2 YNNKEL (reference sequence).

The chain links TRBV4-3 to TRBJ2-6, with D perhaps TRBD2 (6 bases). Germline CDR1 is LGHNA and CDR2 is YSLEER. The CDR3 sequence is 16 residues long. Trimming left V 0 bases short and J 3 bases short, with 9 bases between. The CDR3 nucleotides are TGCGCCAGCAGCCAAGATTCGGGGGTTGGGGCCAACGTCCTGACTTTC. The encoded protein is CASSQDSGVGANVLTF.

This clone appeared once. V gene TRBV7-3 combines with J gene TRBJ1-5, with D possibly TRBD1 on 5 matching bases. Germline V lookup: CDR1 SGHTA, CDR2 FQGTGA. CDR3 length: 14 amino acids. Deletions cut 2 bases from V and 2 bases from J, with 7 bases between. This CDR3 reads CASSLQGGNQPQHF. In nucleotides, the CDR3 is TGTGCCAGCAGCTTACAAGGGGGCAATCAGCCCCAGCATTTT.

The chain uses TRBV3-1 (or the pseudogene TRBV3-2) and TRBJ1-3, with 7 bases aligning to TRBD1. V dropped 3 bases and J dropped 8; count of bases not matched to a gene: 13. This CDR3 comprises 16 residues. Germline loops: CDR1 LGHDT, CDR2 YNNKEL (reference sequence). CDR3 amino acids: CASSQSKGAHTDTIYF. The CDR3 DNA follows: TGTGCCAGCAGCCAGTCTAAGGGGGCCCACACTGACACCATATATTTT.

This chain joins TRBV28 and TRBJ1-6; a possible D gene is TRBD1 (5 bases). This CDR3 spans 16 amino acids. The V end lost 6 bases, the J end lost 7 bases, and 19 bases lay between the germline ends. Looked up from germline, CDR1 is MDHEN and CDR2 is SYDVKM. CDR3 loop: CASSPPGGLGNSPLHF. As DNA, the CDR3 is TGTGCCAGCAGCCCGCCGGGGGGACTGGGGAATTCACCCCTCCACTTT.

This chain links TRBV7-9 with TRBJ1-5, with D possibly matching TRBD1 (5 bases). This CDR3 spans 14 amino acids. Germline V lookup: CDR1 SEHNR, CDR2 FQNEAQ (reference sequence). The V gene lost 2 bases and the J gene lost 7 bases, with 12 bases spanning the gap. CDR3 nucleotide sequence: TGTGCCAGCAGCTTAATGGGGGGATACCAGCCCCAGCATTTT. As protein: CASSLMGGYQPQHF.

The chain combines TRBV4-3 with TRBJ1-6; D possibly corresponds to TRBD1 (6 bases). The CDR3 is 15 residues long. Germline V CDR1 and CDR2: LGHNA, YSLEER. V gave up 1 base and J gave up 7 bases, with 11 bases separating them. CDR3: CASSQVGGQNSPLHF. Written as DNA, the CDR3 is TGCGCCAGCAGCCAAGTTGGGGGGCAAAATTCACCCCTCCACTTT.

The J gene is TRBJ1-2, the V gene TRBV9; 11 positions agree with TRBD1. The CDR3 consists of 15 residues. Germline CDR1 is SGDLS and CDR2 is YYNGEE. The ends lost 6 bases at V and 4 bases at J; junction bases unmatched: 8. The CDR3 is CASTPLGTGGYGYTF. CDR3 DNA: TGTGCCAGCACCCCGCTAGGGACAGGGGGCTATGGCTACACCTTC.

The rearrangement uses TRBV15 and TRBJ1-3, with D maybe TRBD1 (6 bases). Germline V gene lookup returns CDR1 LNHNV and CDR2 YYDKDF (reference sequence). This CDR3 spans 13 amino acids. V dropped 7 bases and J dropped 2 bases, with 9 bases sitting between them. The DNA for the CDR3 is TGTGCCACCACCGCAGGGGCTGGAAACACCATATATTTT. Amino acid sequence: CATTAGAGNTIYF.

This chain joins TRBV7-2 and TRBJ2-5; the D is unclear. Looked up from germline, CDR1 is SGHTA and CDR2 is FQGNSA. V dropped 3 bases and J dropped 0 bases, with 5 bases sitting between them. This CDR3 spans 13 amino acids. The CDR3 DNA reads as TGTGCCAGCAGCTTCGCGGACCAAGAGACCCAGTACTTC. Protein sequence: CASSFADQETQYF.